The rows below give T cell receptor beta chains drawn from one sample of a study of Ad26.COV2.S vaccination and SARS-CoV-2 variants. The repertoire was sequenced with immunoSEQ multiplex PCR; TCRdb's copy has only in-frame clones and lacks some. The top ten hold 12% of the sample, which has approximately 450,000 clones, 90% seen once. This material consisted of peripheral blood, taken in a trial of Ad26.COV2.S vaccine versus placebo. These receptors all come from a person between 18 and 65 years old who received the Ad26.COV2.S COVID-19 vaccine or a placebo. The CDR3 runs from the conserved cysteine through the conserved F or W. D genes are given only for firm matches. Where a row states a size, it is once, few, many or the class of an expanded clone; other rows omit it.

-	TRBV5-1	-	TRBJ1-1	TGCGCCAGCAGCCACGAAGGACTGAACACTGAAGCTTTCTTT	CASSHEGLNTEAFF
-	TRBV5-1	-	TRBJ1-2	TGCGCCAGCAGCCGGGGAAATGGAGGCTATGGCTACACCTTC	CASSRGNGGYGYTF
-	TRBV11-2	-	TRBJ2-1	TGTGCCAGCAGCGGTCCCGGGATAGTCTACAATGAGCAGTTCTTC	CASSGPGIVYNEQFF
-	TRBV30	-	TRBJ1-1	TGTGCCTGGAGTGAGACCCCGGACAGATATGGGGGAATCGCTTTCTTT	CAWSETPDRYGGIAFF
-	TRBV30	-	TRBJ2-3	TGTGCCTGGAGTTTTTCAGCAGATACGCAGTATTTT	CAWSFSADTQYF
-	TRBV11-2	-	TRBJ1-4	TGTGCCAGCAGCTTAGGGAACATTAATGAAAAACTGTTTTTT	CASSLGNINEKLFF
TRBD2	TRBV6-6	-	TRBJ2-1	TGTGCCAGCAGGACCGGGACTAGCGGGAACAATGAGCAGTTCTTC	CASRTGTSGNNEQFF
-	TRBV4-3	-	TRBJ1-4	TGCGCCAGCAGCCAAGGGACGGGTCTTAATGAAAAACTGTTTTTT	CASSQGTGLNEKLFF
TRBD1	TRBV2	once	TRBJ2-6	TGTGCCAGCAGTACGACAGGGGCGAGCTCTGGGGCCAACGTCCTGACTTTC	CASSTTGASSGANVLTF
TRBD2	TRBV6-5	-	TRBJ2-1	TGTGCCAGCAGTTACTTGGGGACTAACGACAATGAGCAGTTCTTC	CASSYLGTNDNEQFF
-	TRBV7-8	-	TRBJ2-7	TGTGCCAGCAGCTTAGCGCTCGGTTCTTCCTACGAGCAGTACTTC	CASSLALGSSYEQYF
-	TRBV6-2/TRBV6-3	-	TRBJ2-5	TGTGCCAGCAGTTTGGAAGCCCAAGAGACCCAGTACTTC	CASSLEAQETQYF
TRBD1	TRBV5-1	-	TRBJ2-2	TGCGCCAGCAGCTCGACAGGGCGCACCGGGGAGCTGTTTTTT	CASSSTGRTGELFF
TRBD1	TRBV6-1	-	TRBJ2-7	TGTGCCAGCAGTTTCCGGGACAGGAAAATTTACGAGCAGTACTTC	CASSFRDRKIYEQYF
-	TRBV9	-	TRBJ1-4	TGTGCCAGCAGCGTGAGGAGCACAACTAATGAAAAACTGTTTTTT	CASSVRSTTNEKLFF
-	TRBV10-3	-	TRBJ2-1	TGTGCCATCGGTTCAGGCGGGGTATTAGGTAGGTCATACAATGAGCAGTTCTTC	CAIGSGGVLGRSYNEQFF
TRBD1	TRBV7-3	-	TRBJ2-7	TGTGCCAGCAGCCCTGGACAGGCGGTGGGCGAGCAGTACTTC	CASSPGQAVGEQYF
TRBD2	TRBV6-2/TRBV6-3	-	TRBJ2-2	TGTGCCAGCAGCCTAGCGGACCTTACCGGGGAGCTGTTTTTT	CASSLADLTGELFF
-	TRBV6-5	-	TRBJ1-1	TGTGCCAGCAGTTACTCACAGGGGAACACTGAAGCTTTCTTT	CASSYSQGNTEAFF
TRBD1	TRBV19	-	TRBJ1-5	TGTGCCAGTAGTCCAAGGACAGGGAGGCAGCCCCAGCATTTT	CASSPRTGRQPQHF
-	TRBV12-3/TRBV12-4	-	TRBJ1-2	TGTGCCAGCAGTTTTGGCTATGGCTACACCTTC	CASSFGYGYTF
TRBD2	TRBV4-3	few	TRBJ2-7	TGCGCCAGCAGCCAAAATATACCGGGACTAGGGAGCTCCTACGAGCAGTACTTC	CASSQNIPGLGSSYEQYF